This T cell receptor (beta chain) was documented in a study of metastatic and nonmetastatic thyroid tumors. Overall study results and limits: Across blood and tumor, TCR beta diversity in malignant thyroid tumors was reportedly significantly higher than in benign nodules.

Germline V gives CDR1 ENHRY, CDR2 SYGVKD. The CDR3 has 14 amino acids. Unmatched junction bases numbered 8, after V lost 6 bases and J lost 5 bases. Thyroid surgery had not been preceded by any treatment in any patient. This clone was counted a few times. What it binds is unknown. TCRdb re-clonotyped the PCR reads through MiXCR. The repertoire holds some 9,000 clones, less than 40% seen once, with 20% to 25% in the top ten. Sequenced material: tumor tissue. V is TRBV10-3 and J is TRBJ1-1; 8 nucleotides line up with TRBD1. This receptor was identified in a female donor with papillary thyroid cancer or a benign thyroid nodule (not recorded which). Some clones in this sample may be carry-over from other donors' samples. The CDR3 DNA follows: TGTGCCATCAGAGCAGGGGGCGGGGGGACTGAAGCTTTCTTT. The encoded protein is CAIRAGGGGTEAFF.